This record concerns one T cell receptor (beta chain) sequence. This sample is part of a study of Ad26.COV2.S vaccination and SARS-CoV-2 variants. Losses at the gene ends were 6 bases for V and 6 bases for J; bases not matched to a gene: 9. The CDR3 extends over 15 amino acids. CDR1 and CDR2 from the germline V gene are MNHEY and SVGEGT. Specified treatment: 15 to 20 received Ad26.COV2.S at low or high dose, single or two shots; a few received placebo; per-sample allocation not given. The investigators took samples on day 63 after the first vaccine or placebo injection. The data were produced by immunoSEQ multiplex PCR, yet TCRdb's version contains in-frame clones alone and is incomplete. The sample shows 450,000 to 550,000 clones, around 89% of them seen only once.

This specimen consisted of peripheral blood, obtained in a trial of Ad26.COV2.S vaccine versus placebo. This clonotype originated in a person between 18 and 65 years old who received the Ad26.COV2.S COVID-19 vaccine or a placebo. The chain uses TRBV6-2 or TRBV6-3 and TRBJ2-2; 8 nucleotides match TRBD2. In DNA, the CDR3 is TGTGCCAGCAGCCGGGGGGGGTATGCGGCCGGGGAGCTGTTTTTT. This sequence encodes CASSRGGYAAGELFF.